The 25 T cell receptor beta chains below were found in one sample sequenced in a study of cytomegalovirus exposure and HLA in healthy donors. The PCR used 60 Vbeta and 13 Jbeta primers. The data were produced by immunoSEQ multiplex PCR, yet TCRdb's version contains in-frame clones alone and is incomplete. The sample holds about 180,000 clones, more than 75% seen once. Sequenced input: PBMCs. The receptors shown here come from a woman younger than 45 in good health and CMV-seropositive.

The CDR3 DNA sequence: TGTGCCAGCAGCCGACAGGGCATTAACACTGAAGCTTTCTTT. Its protein product is CASSRQGINTEAFF. The chain is built from TRBV6-5 and TRBJ1-1, with TRBD1 identical over 7 bases. With 6 bases clipped from V and 2 bases from J, the junction kept 6 bases outside the gene matches. This CDR3 comprises 14 residues. Germline CDR1 and CDR2: MNHEY and SVGAGI.

V is TRBV30 and J is TRBJ2-5, with a tentative D call TRBD1 (6 bases). The J call is doubtful: the DNA matches TRBJ2-7 better. This CDR3 comprises 16 residues. Germline CDR1 reads GTSNPN; CDR2 reads SVGIG (reference sequence). The CDR3 DNA reads as TGTGCCTGGAGTGTACCGTGGGTCGACAGGCCCTACGAGCAGTACTTC. Its protein is CAWSVPWVDRPYEQYF.

The genes are TRBV30 and TRBJ1-5; 7 bases are shared with TRBD1. The germline gives CDR1 GTSNPN, CDR2 SVGIG (reference sequence). The CDR3 has 16 residues. With V trimmed by 2 bases and J by 2 bases, 9 bases remained unmatched. CDR3 sequence: CAWSSYRGGGNQPQHF. CDR3 nucleotide sequence: TGTGCCTGGAGTAGCTACAGGGGAGGCGGCAATCAGCCCCAGCATTTT.

This clone was detected only once. The V call is TRBV7-2, the J call TRBJ2-3, with a weak D call TRBD1 (5 bases). Per the germline V gene, CDR1 is SGHTA and CDR2 is FQGNSA. V was pared by 5 bases and J by 0 bases, with 12 bases between. This CDR3 comprises 15 residues. The DNA of the CDR3 is TGTGCCAGCAGCCCGCAGGGTAGAAGCACAGATACGCAGTATTTT. As protein: CASSPQGRSTDTQYF. Using reference TRBV7-2 and TRBJ2-3 for the parts outside the CDR3, the full variable domain is GAGVSQSPSNKVTEKGKDVELRCDPISGHTALYWYRQSLGQGLEFLIYFQGNSAPDKSGLPSDRFSAERTGGSVSTLTIQRTQQEDSAVYLCASSPQGRSTDTQYFGPGTRLTVL.

The CDR3 reads CASSHPPGTSGGAYEQYF. CDR3 sequence (DNA): TGTGCCAGCAGCCATCCCCCCGGGACTAGCGGGGGAGCCTACGAGCAGTACTTC. The chain couples TRBV4-2 to TRBJ2-7; 14 bases line up with TRBD2. J lost 2 bases, V lost 3 bases, and 9 bases had no gene match. The CDR3 covers 18 residues. Germline loops: CDR1 LGHNA, CDR2 YNFKEQ.

The rearrangement links TRBV7-6 to TRBJ2-1; 7 bases align to TRBD2. The CDR3 covers 14 residues. Trimming took 1 base from V and 8 from J; bases not matched to a gene: 5. CDR1 and CDR2 (germline): SGHVS, FNYEAQ. The CDR3 region is CASSLGSSGDEQFF. The DNA of the CDR3 is TGTGCCAGCAGCTTAGGTTCTAGCGGTGATGAGCAGTTCTTC.

The V call is TRBV7-9, the J call TRBJ2-3; TRBD2 agrees at 8 bases. V lost 5 bases and J lost 0; bases outside the gene matches: 4. Germline CDR1 SEHNR, CDR2 FQNEAQ (reference sequence). CDR3 size: 15 residues. DNA for the CDR3: TGTGCCAGCAGCCAGTCTAGCGGGAGCACAGATACGCAGTATTTT. It translates to CASSQSSGSTDTQYF.

This clone was picked up a small number of times. At the DNA level, this CDR3 is encoded by other sequences in the same sample as well. The chain links TRBV28 to TRBJ2-7; 8 nucleotides match TRBD1. CDR1 is MDHEN, CDR2 SYDVKM, per germline. After removal of 2 bases from V and 4 bases from J, the junction contained 4 bases not matched to a gene. This CDR3 has 14 residues. CDR3 sequence (DNA): TGTGCCAGCAGTTTAGGACAGGGAAGGTACGAGCAGTACTTC. Residues: CASSLGQGRYEQYF.

Regarding this clone: The same CDR3 can be traced to other DNA sequences in this sample. The chain links TRBV6-6 to TRBJ1-2, with D maybe TRBD1 (5 bases). CDR3 size: 14 residues. V shed 4 bases and J shed 5 bases, with 14 bases lying between them. Per the germline V gene, CDR1 is MNHNY and CDR2 is SVGAGI (reference sequence). CDR3 amino acids: CASSLSAGRYGYTF. The DNA of the CDR3 is TGTGCCAGCAGTTTATCCGCAGGGCGGTATGGCTACACCTTC.

The chain carries TRBV19 and TRBJ1-2, with a weak D call TRBD1 (6 bases). The germline CDR1 and CDR2 sequences are LNHDA and SQIVND (reference sequence). V lost 6 bases, J lost 1 base, and 21 bases lay in between. CDR3 length: 17 residues. The CDR3 DNA is TGTGCCAGTAGATCAAGATTAGGGGACACCATTAACTATGGCTACACCTTC. Protein product: CASRSRLGDTINYGYTF.

The rearrangement uses TRBV9 and TRBJ2-2, with 9 bases lining up with TRBD1. CDR3 length equals 16 residues. From germline, CDR1 is SGDLS and CDR2 YYNGEE. V was pared by 3 bases and J by 0 bases, with 3 bases of the junction left unmatched. CDR3 nucleotide sequence: TGTGCCAGCAGCGCTGGGACAGGGACGAACACCGGGGAGCTGTTTTTT. This gives the protein CASSAGTGTNTGELFF.

This sequence joins TRBV7-2 and TRBJ1-3, with a possible D match to TRBD1 (5 bases). V dropped 8 bases and J dropped 4 bases, with 18 bases sitting between them. This CDR3 spans 15 amino acids. The V gene's germline CDR1 is SGHTA and CDR2 FQGNSA. As DNA, the CDR3 is TGTGCCAGCGGGGGGGTCGGCGGAGGAGGAAACACCATATATTTT. This encodes CASGGVGGGGNTIYF.

This sequence joins TRBV11-2 and TRBJ2-2, with D perhaps TRBD1 (6 bases). This CDR3 is built from 17 residues. CDR1 and CDR2 from the germline V gene are SGHAT and FQNNGV. Trimming shortened V by 5 bases and J by 2 bases, and 18 bases separated the two germline ends. The DNA of the CDR3 is TGTGCCAGCAGCCCCCGGGCAGGACAGATCAACACCGGGGAGCTGTTTTTT. It yields the protein CASSPRAGQINTGELFF.

The chain uses TRBV5-3 and TRBJ1-6; the match to TRBD1 covers 7 bases. TRBV5-3 has ORF status, its function being uncertain. The CDR3 runs 17 residues. Trimming took 0 bases from V and 7 from J; bases not matched to a gene: 10. CDR3 loop: CARSLVSAGGSNSPLHF. The CDR3 DNA reads TGTGCCAGAAGCTTGGTTTCGGCAGGGGGATCCAATTCACCCCTCCACTTT.

The chain has TRBV7-7 and TRBJ2-7, with 12 bases lining up with TRBD2. Germline-derived CDR1 and CDR2 are SSHAT and FNYEAQ (reference sequence). The CDR3 is 14 amino acids. V gave up 1 base and J gave up 7 bases; unmatched junction bases: 2. Written as DNA, the CDR3 is TGTGCCAGCAGCTTAGTGGGGACTAGCGGGGAGCAGTACTTC. Its protein is CASSLVGTSGEQYF.

The chain combines TRBV7-9 with TRBJ2-3; 11 bases align to TRBD2. The CDR3 is 15 amino acids. V lost 3 bases and J lost 3; bases outside the gene matches: 2. CDR1 and CDR2 from the germline V gene are SEHNR and FQNEAQ (reference sequence). The CDR3 coding sequence is TGTGCCAGCAGCTTTACTAGCGGGGGTACAGATACGCAGTATTTT. As protein: CASSFTSGGTDTQYF.

A single count supports this clone. The V and J genes are TRBV7-2 and TRBJ1-2; the match to TRBD1 covers 9 bases. Trimming removed 5 bases from V and 6 bases from J; junction bases left unmatched: 10. The length of the CDR3 is 15 residues. Per germline, CDR1 SGHTA and CDR2 FQGNSA. CDR3 sequence reads: CASSQDRDRADGYTF. CDR3 nucleotides: TGTGCCAGCAGCCAGGACCGGGACAGGGCCGATGGCTACACCTTC.

This clone was seen only once. The rearrangement links TRBV19 to TRBJ1-2, with a weak D call TRBD1 (6 bases). Trimming removed 5 bases at V and 3 bases at J, with 13 bases between. CDR1 is LNHDA, CDR2 SQIVND, per germline (reference sequence). This CDR3 is 14 amino acids long. The CDR3 region has the DNA TGTGCCAGTAGTCCCCAGGGGAGCGACTATGGCTACACCTTC. Translating gives CASSPQGSDYGYTF.

This clone is a singleton in its sample. This chain connects TRBV9 to TRBJ1-6; 7 nucleotides line up with TRBD1. V shed 0 bases, J shed 8 bases, and the junction held 11 bases outside the gene matches. This CDR3 spans 17 amino acids. Germline CDR1 SGDLS, CDR2 YYNGEE. The CDR3 protein is CASSVAERQGRDSPLHF. The CDR3 DNA reads as TGTGCCAGCAGCGTAGCCGAGAGACAGGGACGAGATTCACCCCTCCACTTT.

The chain is built from TRBV5-1 and TRBJ2-7, with TRBD1 identical over 7 bases. The CDR3 consists of 16 residues. V lost 0 bases, J lost 0 bases, and 6 bases stayed unmatched. Germline V CDR1 and CDR2: SGHRS, YFSETQ. The CDR3 sequence is CASSLVDRDSSYEQYF. DNA for the CDR3: TGCGCCAGCAGCTTGGTCGACAGGGATAGCTCCTACGAGCAGTACTTC.

V usage is TRBV28 and J usage is TRBJ2-1; tentative D call: TRBD2 (6 bases). Germline V gives CDR1 MDHEN, CDR2 SYDVKM. V lost 5 bases and J 6 bases, leaving 14 bases between the germline ends. This CDR3 is 14 amino acids long. The CDR3: CASSRSWTTNEQFF. The CDR3 bases are TGTGCCAGCAGTCGATCCTGGACTACCAATGAGCAGTTCTTC.

Only one count was recorded for this clone. The V gene is TRBV9, the J gene TRBJ2-1; 7 nucleotides align to TRBD2. V gave up 2 bases and J gave up 3 bases; unmatched junction bases: 5. The CDR3 covers 15 residues. Germline V gene data show CDR1 as SGDLS and CDR2 as YYNGEE. The CDR3, as DNA: TGTGCCAGCAGCGTCGGGGCGGGGGACTACAATGAGCAGTTCTTC. This codes for CASSVGAGDYNEQFF.

This chain connects TRBV14 to TRBJ2-1, with 9 bases identical to TRBD1. V shed 4 bases, J shed 9 bases, and the junction held 13 bases outside the gene matches. The germline V gene has CDR1 SGHDN and CDR2 FVKESK. This CDR3 comprises 16 residues. The DNA of the CDR3 is TGTGCCAGCAGCCGGGACCGGGACAGGGTGTTAAGTGAGCAGTTCTTC. It encodes CASSRDRDRVLSEQFF.

The chain links TRBV10-3 to TRBJ1-5; D may be TRBD1 (6 bases). Germline-derived CDR1 and CDR2 are ENHRY and SYGVKD. Trimming took 8 bases from V and 2 from J, leaving 16 bases between them. The CDR3 is 15 amino acids. CDR3 coding DNA: TGTGCCATCTCCCCAGGGGTCACGCGCAATCAGCCCCAGCATTTT. Translation: CAISPGVTRNQPQHF.

The V gene is TRBV4-1, the J gene TRBJ2-5; maybe TRBD1 (5 bases). The DNA end is more similar to TRBJ2-7, so the J call may be wrong. The CDR3 loop spans 16 amino acids. In germline, CDR1 is MGHRA, CDR2 YSYEKL. CDR3 amino acids: CASSQEGYRSSYEQYF. CDR3 coding DNA: TGCGCCAGCAGCCAAGAAGGATACAGGAGCTCCTACGAGCAGTACTTC.